The clone carrying this TCR beta chain was seen once. This specimen comes from a study of shared T cell receptors in the human thymus. Measured with immunoSEQ multiplex PCR; TCRdb has only the in-frame clones, and not every one. The table shows approximately 580,000 clones, with around 82% occurring only once. Trimming removed 6 bases at V and 8 bases at J, with 8 bases between. The CDR3 runs to 11 residues. Germline values: CDR1 MNHEY, CDR2 SVGAGI. These same data were also listed under a study on human thymus T cells. That paper states: It was from resections taken during corrective heart surgery that the thymus tissue came. Apparent bias marked the V and J gene usage of thymic and blood repertoires.

The chain couples TRBV6-5 to TRBJ1-3; weak D call: TRBD1 (5 bases). This clonotype was sampled from a boy in the first two years of life with a congenital heart defect. Sequenced material: thymocytes. Here the CDR3 reads CASSLRDTIYF. Written as DNA, the CDR3 is TGTGCCAGCAGCCTCAGGGACACCATATATTTT.